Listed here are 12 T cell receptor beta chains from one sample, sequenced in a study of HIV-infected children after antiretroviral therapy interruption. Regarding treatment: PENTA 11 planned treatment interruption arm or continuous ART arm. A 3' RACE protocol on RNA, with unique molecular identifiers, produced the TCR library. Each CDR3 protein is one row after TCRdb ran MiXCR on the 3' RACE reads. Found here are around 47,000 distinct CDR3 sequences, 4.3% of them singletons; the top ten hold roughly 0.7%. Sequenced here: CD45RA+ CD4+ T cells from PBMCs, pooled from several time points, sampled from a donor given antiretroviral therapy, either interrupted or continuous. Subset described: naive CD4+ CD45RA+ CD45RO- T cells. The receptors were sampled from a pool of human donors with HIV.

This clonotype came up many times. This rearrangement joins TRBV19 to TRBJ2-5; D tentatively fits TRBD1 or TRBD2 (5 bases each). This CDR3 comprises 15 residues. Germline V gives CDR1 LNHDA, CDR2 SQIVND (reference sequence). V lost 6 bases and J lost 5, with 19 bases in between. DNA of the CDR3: TGTGCCAGTAGCCCTCGGGGCAGCGGCAGGGAGACCCAGTACTTC. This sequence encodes CASSPRGSGRETQYF.

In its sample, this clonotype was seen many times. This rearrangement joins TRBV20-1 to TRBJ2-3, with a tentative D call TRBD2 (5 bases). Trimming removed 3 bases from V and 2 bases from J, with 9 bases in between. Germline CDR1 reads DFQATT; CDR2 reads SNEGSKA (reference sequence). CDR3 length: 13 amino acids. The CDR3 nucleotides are TGCAGTGCTAGGGACTTGGCCACAGATACGCAGTATTTT. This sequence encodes CSARDLATDTQYF.

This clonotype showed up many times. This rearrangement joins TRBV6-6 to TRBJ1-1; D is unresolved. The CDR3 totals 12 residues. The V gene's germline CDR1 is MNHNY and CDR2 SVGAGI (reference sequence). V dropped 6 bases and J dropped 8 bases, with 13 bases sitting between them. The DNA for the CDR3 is TGTGCCAGCAGAGGTAGTAATGGGGAAGCTTTCTTT. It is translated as CASRGSNGEAFF.

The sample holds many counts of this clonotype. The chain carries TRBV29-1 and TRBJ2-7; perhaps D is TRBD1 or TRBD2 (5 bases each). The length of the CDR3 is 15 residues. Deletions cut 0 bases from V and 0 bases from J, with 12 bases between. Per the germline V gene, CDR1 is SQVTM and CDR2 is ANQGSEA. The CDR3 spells CSVEDRAGTSYEQYF. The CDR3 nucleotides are TGCAGCGTTGAAGATCGGGCAGGGACCTCCTACGAGCAGTACTTC.

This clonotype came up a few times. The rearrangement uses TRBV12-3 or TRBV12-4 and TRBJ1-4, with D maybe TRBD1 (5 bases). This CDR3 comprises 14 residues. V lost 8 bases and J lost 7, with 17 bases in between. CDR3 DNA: TGTGCCAGCGGAAGGGACCTGGGAACTGAAAAACTGTTTTTT. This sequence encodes CASGRDLGTEKLFF.

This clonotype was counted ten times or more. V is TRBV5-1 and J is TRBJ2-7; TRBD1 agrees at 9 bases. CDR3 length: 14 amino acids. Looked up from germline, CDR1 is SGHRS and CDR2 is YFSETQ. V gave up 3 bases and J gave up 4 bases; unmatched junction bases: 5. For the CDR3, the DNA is TGCGCCAGCAGCTCGTCCGGACAGGGGTACGAGCAGTACTTC. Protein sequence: CASSSSGQGYEQYF.

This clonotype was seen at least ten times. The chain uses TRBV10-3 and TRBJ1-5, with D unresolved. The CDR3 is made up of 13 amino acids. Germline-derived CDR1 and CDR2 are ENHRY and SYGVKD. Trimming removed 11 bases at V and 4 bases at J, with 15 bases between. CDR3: CAVSMSGNQPQHF. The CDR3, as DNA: TGTGCCGTCTCCATGTCGGGGAATCAGCCCCAGCATTTT.

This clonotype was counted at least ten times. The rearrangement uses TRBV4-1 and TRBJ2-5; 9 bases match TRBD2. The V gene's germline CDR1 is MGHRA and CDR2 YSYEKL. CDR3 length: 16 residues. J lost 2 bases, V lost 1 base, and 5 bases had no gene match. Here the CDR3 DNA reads TGCGCCAGCAGCCAAGTAAGCGGGGGGTTGCAAGAGACCCAGTACTTC. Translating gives CASSQVSGGLQETQYF.

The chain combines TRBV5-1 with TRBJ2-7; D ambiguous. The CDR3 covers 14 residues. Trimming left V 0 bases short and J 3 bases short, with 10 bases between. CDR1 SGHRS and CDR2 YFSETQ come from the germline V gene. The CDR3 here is CASSLDSVSYEQYF. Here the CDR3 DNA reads TGCGCCAGCAGCTTGGACTCAGTAAGCTACGAGCAGTACTTC.

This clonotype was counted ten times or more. CDR3 sequence (DNA): TGCGCCAGCAGCTGGGCTGTAAGGGGTGAGCTAGCAGAGACCCAGTACTTC. As protein: CASSWAVRGELAETQYF. This chain links TRBV5-1 with TRBJ2-5; either TRBD1 or TRBD2 may supply D (5 bases each). The CDR3 covers 17 residues. CDR1 and CDR2 from the germline V gene are SGHRS and YFSETQ. With 3 bases removed from V and 4 bases from J, the gap between germline ends came to 22 bases.

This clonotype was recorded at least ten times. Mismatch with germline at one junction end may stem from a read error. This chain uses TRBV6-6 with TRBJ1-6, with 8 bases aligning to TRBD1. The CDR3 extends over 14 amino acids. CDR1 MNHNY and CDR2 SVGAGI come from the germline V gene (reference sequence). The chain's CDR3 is CASSETGDNSPLYF. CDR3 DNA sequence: TGTGCCAGCAGTGAGACAGGGGATAATTCGCCCCTCTACTTT.

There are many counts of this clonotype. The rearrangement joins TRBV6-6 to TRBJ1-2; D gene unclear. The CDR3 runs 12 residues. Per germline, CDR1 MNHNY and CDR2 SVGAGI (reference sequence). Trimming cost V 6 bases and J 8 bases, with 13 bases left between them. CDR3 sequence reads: CASSQESGGYTF. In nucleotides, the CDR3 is TGTGCCAGCAGCCAGGAGTCCGGCGGCTACACCTTC.